These T cell receptor beta chains were read from a single sample in a study of T-cell memory formation after mild COVID-19. From the 5' RACE reads, TCRdb called clonotypes with MiXCR, one entry per CDR3 protein. Of more than 110,000 distinct CDR3 sequences in the sample, roughly 13% are singletons; the top ten hold about 29%. Sequencing was performed on PBMCs or a T cell subset sorted from them (not recorded which). All receptors come from an adult woman who had mild COVID-19 (a few samples of this study predate the infection). Cell type and time point are not known. The CDR3 runs from the conserved cysteine through the conserved F or W. The D gene is left open where the match is weak. Where a row states a size, it is once, few, many or the class of an expanded clone; other rows omit it.

j_call d_call clone_size v_call cdr3_nt cdr3_aa
TRBJ2-1 TRBD2 few TRBV11-2 TGTGCCAGCAGCCTTGGGACTAGCGGGACGAACAATGAGCAGTTCTTC CASSLGTSGTNNEQFF
TRBJ2-1 - - TRBV30 TGTGCCTGGAGTGTAATGGGGGGCGATGAGCAGTTCTTC CAWSVMGGDEQFF
TRBJ2-1 TRBD2 few TRBV2 TGTGCCAGCATAGCGGGGGGTAGCTCCTACAATGAGCAGTTCTTC CASIAGGSSYNEQFF
TRBJ2-1 TRBD2 - TRBV24-1 TGTGCCACCAGTGATTCCCGGGGTAGCGGGAGGGTGTACAATGAGCAGTTCTTC CATSDSRGSGRVYNEQFF
TRBJ2-1 - few TRBV12-3/TRBV12-4 TGTGCCAGCAGTTTTAGAGGACAGAGGAATGAGCAGTTCTTC CASSFRGQRNEQFF
TRBJ1-1 - few TRBV5-5 TGTGCCAGCAGCACCCGGGCCGAAAGCCCCCCCACTGAAGCTTTCTTT CASSTRAESPPTEAFF
TRBJ2-2 - - TRBV14 TGTGCCAGCAGCCCCACCGGGACTCAGAACACCGGGGAGCTGTTTTTT CASSPTGTQNTGELFF
TRBJ1-5 - once TRBV9 TGTGCCAGCAGCGTGGGGGGGGCGGGTGAGCCCCAGCATTTT CASSVGGAGEPQHF
TRBJ2-1 TRBD2 many TRBV4-2 TGTGCCAGCAGTCAACTAGCGGGAGGGGGCGATGAGCAGTTCTTC CASSQLAGGGDEQFF
TRBJ2-2 - - TRBV29-1 TGCAGCGTTGAGGCGGGGTGGAACACCGGGGAGCTGTTTTTT CSVEAGWNTGELFF
TRBJ1-5 - - TRBV2 TGTGCCAGCAGTGAAATGGTGGGGCCTAATCAGCCCCAGCATTTT CASSEMVGPNQPQHF
TRBJ2-7 TRBD1 many TRBV4-1 TGCGCCAGCAGCCCAGGGGGCAGGGGGTACGAGCAGTACTTC CASSPGGRGYEQYF
TRBJ2-1 TRBD2 once TRBV4-3 TGCGCCAGCAGCCAAGATTGGGTGGCTAGCGGGAGAAATGAGCAGTTCTTC CASSQDWVASGRNEQFF
TRBJ2-1 TRBD2 - TRBV2 TGTGCCAGCAGGGGGACTAGCAGCTCCTACAATGAGCAGTTCTTC CASRGTSSSYNEQFF
TRBJ2-2 - many TRBV4-3 TGCGCCAGCAAAGGGTACAGGGAGGCGAACACCGGGGAGCTGTTTTTT CASKGYREANTGELFF
TRBJ2-7 TRBD1 - TRBV7-2 TGTGCCAGCAGCTCTTTGACAGGGAAGAATCTCGAGCAGTACTTC CASSSLTGKNLEQYF
TRBJ2-1 TRBD1 few TRBV7-8 TGTGCCAGCCGTATGACAGGGGAGAATGAGCAGTTCTTC CASRMTGENEQFF
TRBJ2-6 - - TRBV3-1 TGTGCCAGCAGCCAAGATTTGGTCCGGCCCGAAGGGAAACCTGGGGCCAACGTCCTGACTTTC CASSQDLVRPEGKPGANVLTF
TRBJ2-7 - few TRBV7-6 TGTGCCAGCAGCTCCCTACAGGGTTATAGCTCCTACGAGCAGTACTTC CASSSLQGYSSYEQYF
TRBJ1-5 TRBD1 - TRBV6-1 TGTGCCAGCAGTGCCTATTCAGGGACAGGGGGCAATCAGCCCCAGCATTTT CASSAYSGTGGNQPQHF
TRBJ2-2 TRBD2 - TRBV7-6 TGTGCCAGCAGCTTAGGCGCTAGCGGGTCAAACCTGAGAGGGACCGGGGAGCTGTTTTTT CASSLGASGSNLRGTGELFF
TRBJ1-1 - many TRBV29-1 TGCAGCGTTGAAGGGAACACTGAAGCTTTCTTT CSVEGNTEAFF
TRBJ1-1 - many TRBV5-1 TGCGCCAGCAGCCTAACAGGGTACACTGAAGCTTTCTTT CASSLTGYTEAFF
TRBJ2-2 - - TRBV23-1 TGCGCCAGCAGTCAACCTCGTGGGGGAGTGAGGAAGAAGAACACCGGGGAGCTGTTTTTT CASSQPRGGVRKKNTGELFF
TRBJ2-2 TRBD1 - TRBV24-1 TGTGCCACCAGTGACCCGGACAGGGACACCGGGGAGCTGTTTTTT CATSDPDRDTGELFF
TRBJ2-7 - - TRBV11-2 TGTGCCAGCAGCTTAGAAGTCAGTCCGAACTACGAGCAGTACTTC CASSLEVSPNYEQYF
TRBJ2-1 - few TRBV4-3 TGCGCCAGCAGCCAAGATACAGGGCACTCCAATGAGCAGTTCTTC CASSQDTGHSNEQFF
TRBJ1-1 - few TRBV7-9 TGTGCCAGCAGTCCAAGGACCACTGAAGCTTTCTTT CASSPRTTEAFF
TRBJ2-7 TRBD2 few TRBV14 TGTGCCAGCAGCCAAGACCCGACTAGCGGGCTTCGCCCCTACGAGCAGTACTTC CASSQDPTSGLRPYEQYF
TRBJ2-4 - few TRBV12-3/TRBV12-4 TGTGCCAGCAGTTTACCCCCACCCGACGTACAGGGCACCAAAAACATTCAGTACTTC CASSLPPPDVQGTKNIQYF
TRBJ2-3 TRBD2 - TRBV15 TGTGCCACCAGCAGAGGACTAGCGGGTAATACAGATACGCAGTATTTT CATSRGLAGNTDTQYF
TRBJ2-1 - few TRBV4-1 TGCGCCAGCAGCCAAGGAATCGGGGTCCCCTCCTACAATGAGCAGTTCTTC CASSQGIGVPSYNEQFF
TRBJ2-1 TRBD2 - TRBV11-2 TGTGCCAGCAGCTTAGGAGGTAGCGGGGATGAGCAGTTCTTC CASSLGGSGDEQFF
TRBJ2-5 - many TRBV24-1 TGTGCCACCAGTGAAAGGGAAAGGACCCAGTACTTC CATSERERTQYF
TRBJ2-7 TRBD1 - TRBV7-8 TGTGCCAGCAGCTCGGGGACAGGGTACTACGAGCAGTACTTC CASSSGTGYYEQYF
TRBJ1-3 - - TRBV4-3 TGCGCCAGCAGCCAAGATGGTGGGAACACCATATATTTT CASSQDGGNTIYF
TRBJ1-3 - - TRBV20-1 TGCAGTGCTAGAGAGCTCCTTACTGGAAACACCATATATTTT CSARELLTGNTIYF
TRBJ2-5 - - TRBV14 TGTGCCAGCAGCCAAGAATTGATAGAGACCCAGTACTTC CASSQELIETQYF
TRBJ2-5 - - TRBV7-9 TGTGCCAGCAGCTTAAAGGGTTACGGGGTTGAGACCCAGTACTTC CASSLKGYGVETQYF
TRBJ1-3 - - TRBV7-8 TGTGCCAGCAGCTTGGGCGGCTTCGGGAACACCATATATTTT CASSLGGFGNTIYF
TRBJ2-5 TRBD1 few TRBV9 TGTGCCAGCAGCGTAGAGGACAGGGCAGTGGAGACCCAGTACTTC CASSVEDRAVETQYF
TRBJ2-3 TRBD1 many TRBV7-9 TGTGCCAGCAGCTCCTCCGGGACAGGGAGCACAGATACGCAGTATTTT CASSSSGTGSTDTQYF
TRBJ2-3 TRBD2 - TRBV3-1 TGTGCCGCCGGGACTAGCGATACAGATACGCAGTATTTT CAAGTSDTDTQYF
TRBJ1-1 TRBD1 - TRBV27 TGTGCCAGCAGTTTAATGGGGGACAGGGTGAACACTGAAGCTTTCTTT CASSLMGDRVNTEAFF
TRBJ2-1 TRBD1 - TRBV18 TGTGCCAGCTCACCGTCCCTACAGGGGAACAATGAGCAGTTCTTC CASSPSLQGNNEQFF
TRBJ1-2 - - TRBV7-9 TGTGCCAGCAGCTTAGCGTATCAAAATGGCTACACCTTC CASSLAYQNGYTF
TRBJ2-2 - - TRBV25-1 TGTGCCAGCAGTGAGCCAGGTCTGACCGGGGAGCTGTTTTTT CASSEPGLTGELFF
TRBJ2-3 TRBD1 many TRBV20-1 TGCAGTGCTAGGCGTCTCCGGACAGGGGGCCCAGATACGCAGTATTTT CSARRLRTGGPDTQYF
TRBJ2-1 TRBD2 - TRBV7-6 TGTGCCAGCAGCTTAGCGCTAGTAGCGGGGCCTCCGTTGGGCTCCTACAATGAGCAGTTCTTC CASSLALVAGPPLGSYNEQFF
TRBJ2-1 - many TRBV7-9 TGTGCCAGCAGCCCAACCCGTGGGAGGACCTACAATGAGCAGTTCTTC CASSPTRGRTYNEQFF
TRBJ2-1 TRBD2 - TRBV6-4 TGTGCCAGCAGTGACTCCGGGGGGAGCAATGAGCAGTTCTTC CASSDSGGSNEQFF
TRBJ2-5 - few TRBV29-1 TGCAGCGTTGAAGATCTCACTGGGCCAGGGAGAGAGACCCAGTACTTC CSVEDLTGPGRETQYF
TRBJ2-5 TRBD2 few TRBV7-6 TGTGCCAGCAGCCCCGGGGGGAAATCGGAGACCCAGTACTTC CASSPGGKSETQYF
TRBJ1-1 TRBD1 few TRBV9 TGTGCCAGCAGCGTAGAGGGGACAGGGGTTTTTCGGTCGGTGAACACTGAAGCTTTCTTT CASSVEGTGVFRSVNTEAFF
TRBJ1-1 - many TRBV15 TGTGCCACCAGCAGAGATACCGGGGGCAGGGACCTTGAAGCTTTCTTT CATSRDTGGRDLEAFF
TRBJ1-2 - - TRBV5-1 TGCGCCAGCAGCTTGGCCCCGATTAACTATGGCTACACCTTC CASSLAPINYGYTF
TRBJ1-2 - - TRBV2 TGTGCCAGCAGTGCTGGGGGCGCGAAGGACTACACCTTC CASSAGGAKDYTF
TRBJ2-1 TRBD2 - TRBV27 TGTGCCAGCAGTTTGCTTACCGGGACTAGCGGCTACAATGAGCAGTTCTTC CASSLLTGTSGYNEQFF